Shown below are 14 T cell receptor beta chains from a single sample sequenced in a study of cytomegalovirus exposure and HLA in healthy donors. Sequencing was performed with immunoSEQ multiplex PCR; in TCRdb, only in-frame clones are kept and a portion is missing. This sample carries 250,000 to 350,000 clones, over 75% of them seen once, and the ten largest clones take approximately 0.95%. The sample was PBMCs. The receptors shown here come from a woman younger than 35 in good health and CMV-seronegative.

V gene TRBV28 combines with J gene TRBJ2-1, with 10 positions matching TRBD2. This CDR3 is 16 amino acids long. V shed 3 bases and J 6 bases; nucleotides not matched to a gene: 8. CDR1 MDHEN and CDR2 SYDVKM come from the germline V gene. CDR3 sequence reads: CASSFSEVAGGNEQFF. CDR3 nucleotide sequence: TGTGCCAGCAGTTTCTCCGAGGTAGCGGGGGGCAATGAGCAGTTCTTC.

The rearrangement links TRBV19 to TRBJ1-2; unclear D gene. The CDR3 extends over 14 amino acids. The ends were cut back, 4 bases at V and 4 bases at J, with 13 bases in the middle. CDR1 LNHDA and CDR2 SQIVND come from the germline V gene (reference sequence). CDR3 DNA: TGTGCCAGTAGTAAATCAGGAACTGTCTATGGCTACACCTTC. Translated: CASSKSGTVYGYTF.

This rearrangement joins TRBV28 to TRBJ2-6, with 10 bases that match TRBD1. V shed 5 bases and J 2 bases; nucleotides not matched to a gene: 3. Germline CDR1 is MDHEN and CDR2 is SYDVKM. The CDR3 has 16 amino acids. CDR3 residues: CASSRDRGTGANVLTF. The CDR3 bases are TGTGCCAGCAGTCGGGACAGGGGTACTGGGGCCAACGTCCTGACTTTC.

This rearrangement joins TRBV19 to TRBJ1-2; tentatively, D is TRBD1 (5 bases). Trimming took off 3 bases at V and 1 base at J, with 12 bases between the two ends. Germline V gene lookup returns CDR1 LNHDA and CDR2 SQIVND (reference sequence). CDR3 length equals 15 residues. The CDR3 DNA is TGTGCCAGTAGTATTTTACAGGACTATAACTATGGCTACACCTTC. Translated: CASSILQDYNYGYTF.

The V and J genes are TRBV9 and TRBJ2-7, with 13 positions matching TRBD2. The CDR3 has 17 amino acids. Trimming took 0 bases from V and 7 from J; bases not matched to a gene: 10. Germline lookup yields CDR1 SGDLS and CDR2 YYNGEE. The DNA of the CDR3 is TGTGCCAGCAGCGTAGAACTAGCGGGAGGGCCTGGGGGTGAGCAGTACTTC. The encoded protein is CASSVELAGGPGGEQYF.

The chain links TRBV28 to TRBJ1-1; perhaps TRBD1 as D (6 bases). The CDR3 length is 14 residues. V lost 8 bases, J lost 5 bases, and 18 bases lay in between. Germline lookup yields CDR1 MDHEN and CDR2 SYDVKM. CDR3 loop: CASLGGGLWTEAFF. The CDR3 DNA is TGTGCCAGCCTAGGGGGTGGGTTGTGGACTGAAGCTTTCTTT.

CDR3 DNA: TGTGCCAGCACTCCAACATCAACCACCGGGACAGGGGTGCAGTACTTC. Translated, it gives CASTPTSTTGTGVQYF. V is TRBV13 and J is TRBJ2-7; 10 bases are a match to TRBD1. J lost 9 bases, V lost 7 bases, and 18 bases had no gene match. Germline V gene data show CDR1 as PRHDT and CDR2 as FYEKMQ (reference sequence). This CDR3 is 16 amino acids long.

The genes are TRBV18 and TRBJ2-5; the D gene is possibly TRBD2 (6 bases). V was shortened by 4 bases and J by 2 bases, with 14 bases between the two germline ends. Germline values: CDR1 KGHSH, CDR2 LQKENI. The CDR3 sequence is 15 residues long. The DNA for the CDR3 is TGTGCCAGCTCACAGACTAGTGCGGATCAAGAGACCCAGTACTTC. It translates to CASSQTSADQETQYF.

With regard to this clone: The junction departs from the called germline gene at one end, perhaps through a read error. The rearrangement joins TRBV4-1 to TRBJ2-2; the match to TRBD2 covers 12 bases. Germline-derived CDR1 and CDR2 are MGHRA and YSYEKL. This CDR3 spans 18 amino acids. CDR3 protein: CASSHLLAGGPKTGELFF. CDR3 DNA sequence: TGCGCCAGCAGCCATCTGCTAGCGGGAGGGCCGAAGACCGGGGAGCTGTTTTTT.

V usage is TRBV29-1 and J usage is TRBJ2-1, with 9 nucleotides matching TRBD2. Germline V gene data show CDR1 as SQVTM and CDR2 as ANQGSEA. CDR3 length: 18 residues. Trimming removed 4 bases from V and 6 bases from J; junction bases left unmatched: 19. CDR3 region: CSVGIRVAGAWYVNEQFF. The DNA of the CDR3 is TGCAGCGTTGGGATTCGAGTAGCGGGAGCGTGGTATGTCAATGAGCAGTTCTTC.

The V and J genes are TRBV28 and TRBJ1-1, with no clear D. CDR3 length: 14 residues. Germline values: CDR1 MDHEN, CDR2 SYDVKM. Trimming cost V 2 bases and J 0 bases, with 7 bases left between them. CDR3 DNA: TGTGCCAGCAGTTTACCCACTGTGAACACTGAAGCTTTCTTT. It is translated as CASSLPTVNTEAFF. Using reference TRBV28 and TRBJ1-1 for the parts outside the CDR3, the full variable domain is DVKVTQSSRYLVKRTGEKVFLECVQDMDHENMFWYRQDPGLGLRLIYFSYDVKMKEKGDIPEGYSVSREKKERFSLILESASTNQTSMYLCASSLPTVNTEAFFGQGTRLTVV.

The V gene is TRBV2, the J gene TRBJ2-7; no reliable D call. This CDR3 spans 12 amino acids. Germline CDR1 reads SNHLY; CDR2 reads FYNNEI. Trimming shortened V by 6 bases and J by 5 bases, and 11 bases separated the two germline ends. CDR3 bases: TGTGCCAGCAGAAGCATCCGGGACGAGCAGTACTTC. It is translated as CASRSIRDEQYF. The full variable domain, with the rest looked up from reference TRBV2 and TRBJ2-7, is EPEVTQTPSHQVTQMGQEVILRCVPISNHLYFYWYRQILGQKVEFLVSFYNNEISEKSEIFDDQFSVERPDGSNFTLKIRSTKLEDSAMYFCASRSIRDEQYFGPGTRLTVT.

This clone was recorded a few times. The chain couples TRBV7-2 to TRBJ2-1, with 14 bases that match TRBD2. CDR1 is SGHTA and CDR2 is FQGNSA in the germline V gene. This CDR3 region has 15 residues. V dropped 2 bases and J dropped 9; count of bases not matched to a gene: 3. Here the CDR3 reads CASSLRLAGGPEQFF. The CDR3, as DNA: TGTGCCAGCAGCTTAAGACTAGCGGGAGGGCCTGAGCAGTTCTTC.

The rearrangement links TRBV25-1 to TRBJ2-3, with D possibly TRBD2 on 6 matching bases. Germline values: CDR1 MGHDK, CDR2 SYGVNS. V gave up 3 bases and J gave up 0 bases, with 16 bases separating them. This CDR3 has 17 amino acids. The CDR3 protein is CASSEIRRGPSTDTQYF. The DNA for the CDR3 is TGTGCCAGCAGTGAGATACGGCGGGGCCCTAGCACAGATACGCAGTATTTT.